This is a list of T cell receptor beta chains from one sample in a study of blood T cell repertoires in COVID-19. Sequencing was performed with immunoSEQ multiplex PCR; in TCRdb, only in-frame clones are kept and a portion is missing. Of 250,000 to 300,000 clones in the sample, under 90% are singletons; the top ten hold 4.1%. Sequenced material: PBMCs or T cells enriched from blood (not recorded which). Source of these receptors: a man younger than 40 with acute COVID-19. Both conserved end residues are part of each CDR3. The order of the fields is V gene, J gene, CDR3 protein.

V: TRBV3-1/TRBV3-2
J: TRBJ1-4
CDR3: CASRGDRPVGKLFF

V: TRBV10-1
J: TRBJ1-1
CDR3: CASRDNMNTEAFF

V: TRBV28
J: TRBJ1-4
CDR3: CASSLPGLTNEKLFF

V: TRBV6-4
J: TRBJ1-1
CDR3: CASSSRAVNTEAFF

V: TRBV5-1
J: TRBJ2-3
CDR3: CASSYGTGADTQYF

V: TRBV28
J: TRBJ1-4
CDR3: CASLTAGGEKLFF

V: TRBV14
J: TRBJ1-2
CDR3: CASSQGGGYGYTF

V: TRBV6-1
J: TRBJ1-5
CDR3: CASSEGSYSGQPQHF

V: TRBV19
J: TRBJ1-4
CDR3: CASSLRGRSEKLFF

V: TRBV29-1
J: TRBJ2-5
CDR3: CSINAAGPQYF

V: TRBV27
J: TRBJ2-3
CDR3: CASSLGRTDTQYF

V: TRBV28
J: TRBJ2-2
CDR3: CATARTVTGELFF

V: TRBV28
J: TRBJ1-2
CDR3: CASSLVSPGQGYTF

V: TRBV28
J: TRBJ2-1
CDR3: CASTRSYNEQFF

V: TRBV5-4
J: TRBJ1-1
CDR3: CASSHAGVGDTEAFF

V: TRBV18
J: TRBJ1-3
CDR3: CASSQDYSGNTIYF

V: TRBV29-1
J: TRBJ1-1
CDR3: CSGRGRGYTEAFF

V: TRBV11-3
J: TRBJ1-1
CDR3: CASSLDRGQLNTEAFF

V: TRBV6-5
J: TRBJ2-5
CDR3: CASRETGGPETQYF

V: TRBV4-1
J: TRBJ1-1
CDR3: CASSQDPDGAGVNTEAFF

V: TRBV5-4
J: TRBJ2-5
CDR3: CASSSGGWTSGLRETQYF

V: TRBV11-2
J: TRBJ2-2
CDR3: CASSLGTGPTGELFF

V: TRBV6-5
J: TRBJ1-4
CDR3: CASRPGQIEKLFF

V: TRBV5-6
J: TRBJ1-5
CDR3: CASSAGVGQPQHF

V: TRBV7-2
J: TRBJ1-5
CDR3: CASSLVFDSSNQPQHF

V: TRBV24-1
J: TRBJ1-2
CDR3: CATSDLPEGAYTF

V: TRBV18
J: TRBJ2-2
CDR3: CASSPSLVGVGELFF

V: TRBV11-3
J: TRBJ1-1
CDR3: CASSLSGQVAFF

V: TRBV7-2
J: TRBJ2-1
CDR3: CASSYTRNNEQFF

V: TRBV5-8
J: TRBJ2-4
CDR3: CASSLEWTSGRHSVGNIQYF

V: TRBV9
J: TRBJ1-2
CDR3: CASSVGDYGYTF

V: TRBV9
J: TRBJ1-5
CDR3: CASSPGAAADQPQHF

V: TRBV6-5
J: TRBJ1-2
CDR3: CASKVVANYGYTF

V: TRBV18
J: TRBJ2-1
CDR3: CASSPLAGSYNEQFF

V: TRBV6-2/TRBV6-3
J: TRBJ1-5
CDR3: CASSWGGTGYKQPQHF

V: TRBV28
J: TRBJ2-5
CDR3: CASTLKAGWGETQYF

V: TRBV9
J: TRBJ2-1
CDR3: CASSVSSGRNEQFF

V: TRBV7-8
J: TRBJ1-2
CDR3: CASSLGQGGDYGYTF

V: TRBV5-6
J: TRBJ1-4
CDR3: CASSFDRANEKLFF

V: TRBV20-1
J: TRBJ1-1
CDR3: CSSWTNTEAFF

V: TRBV7-2
J: TRBJ2-5
CDR3: CASRKRGGRGETQYF

V: TRBV4-2
J: TRBJ1-2
CDR3: CASSQDRQGANYGYTF

V: TRBV5-8
J: TRBJ2-2
CDR3: CASSAPGGQGYTGELFF

V: TRBV24-1
J: TRBJ2-3
CDR3: CATSDQRERTDTQYF

V: TRBV19
J: TRBJ2-2
CDR3: CASRPRANTGELFF

V: TRBV6-4
J: TRBJ2-3
CDR3: CASSDSPGGSGDTQYF

V: TRBV10-3
J: TRBJ2-1
CDR3: CAISESGTSGGSEQFF

V: TRBV5-8
J: TRBJ1-5
CDR3: CASSFVLGTGVNQPQHF

V: TRBV20-1
J: TRBJ2-1
CDR3: CSARVVNEQFF

V: TRBV6-2/TRBV6-3
J: TRBJ1-1
CDR3: CASSYRQGVTEAFF

V: TRBV5-6
J: TRBJ2-5
CDR3: CASSLGPSWETQYF

V: TRBV6-2/TRBV6-3
J: TRBJ2-1
CDR3: CASSAPGLAGGPGQFF

V: TRBV7-2
J: TRBJ1-3
CDR3: CASTNLSGAAGNTIYF

V: TRBV24-1
J: TRBJ2-1
CDR3: CATSELREQFF

V: TRBV15
J: TRBJ1-1
CDR3: CATSRGGATGENTEAFF

V: TRBV27
J: TRBJ2-6
CDR3: CASSPFNRGSSGANVLTF

V: TRBV4-1
J: TRBJ2-1
CDR3: CASSQPYEGAFPGNEQFF

V: TRBV5-8
J: TRBJ1-2
CDR3: CASRFGTLVGYGYTF